These 25 T cell receptor beta chains share one sample of origin, sequenced in a study of beta chain features in type 1 diabetes. Of the isolated RNA, all was reverse transcribed, and so the sequenced material was expressed TCRB transcripts. Clones were read by immunoSEQ multiplex PCR, and TCRdb kept only the in-frame ones, dropping some. The sample contains 40,000 to 45,000 clones, around 50% of which appear only once. Material: Tregs from blood. The receptors shown here come from a woman aged 18-29 years in good health.

Only a few counts were recorded for this clone. The gene calls are TRBV2 and TRBJ2-2; D is perhaps TRBD1 (5 bases). There are 15 residues in the CDR3. V was clipped by 2 bases and J by 3 bases, with 10 bases between them. Per the germline V gene, CDR1 is SNHLY and CDR2 is FYNNEI. The CDR3 DNA follows: TGTGCCAGCAGTGAAAGGGGCGGAGACACCGGGGAGCTGTTTTTT. Protein product: CASSERGGDTGELFF.

V is TRBV2 and J is TRBJ2-5, with a tentative D call TRBD1 (6 bases). Germline values: CDR1 SNHLY, CDR2 FYNNEI. With 2 bases removed from V and 0 bases from J, the gap between germline ends came to 7 bases. The CDR3 extends over 14 amino acids. The CDR3 reads CASSENRDQETQYF. CDR3 nucleotides: TGTGCCAGCAGTGAAAACAGGGACCAAGAGACCCAGTACTTC.

This chain uses TRBV6-5 with TRBJ2-7, with 14 bases lining up with TRBD2. There are 15 residues in the CDR3. V dropped 6 bases and J dropped 4; count of bases not matched to a gene: 5. Per germline, CDR1 MNHEY and CDR2 SVGAGI. CDR3 DNA: TGTGCCAGCAGGGGGACTAGCGGGAGATCATACGAGCAGTACTTC. It is translated as CASRGTSGRSYEQYF.

The chain links TRBV6-1 to TRBJ2-7; 8 nucleotides align to TRBD1. Losses at the gene ends were 6 bases for V and 1 base for J; bases not matched to a gene: 8. CDR3 size: 15 residues. Germline CDR1 reads MNHNS; CDR2 reads SASEGT. CDR3 DNA: TGTGCCAGCAGATCCGGGACAGGAAGTTCCTACGAGCAGTACTTC. Amino acids: CASRSGTGSSYEQYF.

The chain couples TRBV28 to TRBJ1-2; TRBD1 matches at 7 bases. Germline CDR1 reads MDHEN; CDR2 reads SYDVKM. The junction had 6 bases not matched to a gene; V was cut back by 11 bases and J by 3 bases. This CDR3 is built from 12 residues. The CDR3, as DNA: TGTGCCTCTGGACAGGACCACTATGGCTACACCTTC. Residues: CASGQDHYGYTF.

This clone was counted a few times. The genes are TRBV10-3 and TRBJ1-6; 8 bases are a match to TRBD1. V shed 10 bases and J 7 bases; nucleotides not matched to a gene: 3. Per the germline V gene, CDR1 is ENHRY and CDR2 is SYGVKD. The CDR3 length is 12 residues. As DNA, the CDR3 is TGTGCCACCGGGACAGGCAATTCACCCCTCCACTTT. Translation gives CATGTGNSPLHF.

The chain recombines TRBV15 with TRBJ1-5; D call uncertain. V lost 1 base to trimming and J lost 4 bases, with 14 bases between them. Germline V gene data show CDR1 as LNHNV and CDR2 as YYDKDF (reference sequence). This CDR3 spans 16 amino acids. The CDR3: CATSRGPGRGNQPQHF. DNA of the CDR3: TGTGCCACCAGCAGAGGACCCGGTCGCGGGAATCAGCCCCAGCATTTT. The full variable domain, its missing parts supplied by reference TRBV15 and TRBJ1-5, is DAMVIQNPRYQVTQFGKPVTLSCSQTLNHNVMYWYQQKSSQAPKLLFHYYDKDFNNEADTPDNFQSRRPNTSFCFLDIRSPGLGDTAMYLCATSRGPGRGNQPQHFGDGTRLSIL.

V usage is TRBV6-5 and J usage is TRBJ1-1, with D maybe TRBD1 (6 bases). Trimming removed 2 bases from V and 6 bases from J, with 13 bases in between. The CDR3 consists of 14 residues. CDR1 and CDR2 from the germline V gene are MNHEY and SVGAGI. The CDR3 spells CASSYSYRVPEAFF. CDR3 DNA sequence: TGTGCCAGCAGTTACAGTTACAGGGTTCCTGAAGCTTTCTTT.

V usage is TRBV9 and J usage is TRBJ2-3; 8 bases align to TRBD1. Germline assignment: CDR1 SGDLS and CDR2 YYNGEE. The CDR3 runs 16 residues. Trimming removed 0 bases from V and 4 bases from J; junction bases left unmatched: 7. In DNA form, the CDR3 reads TGTGCCAGCAGCGTAGCGCAGGGGGCCGGTTCAGATACGCAGTATTTT. Its translation is CASSVAQGAGSDTQYF.

On this clone itself: At the DNA level, this CDR3 is encoded by other sequences in the same sample as well. The chain recombines TRBV30 with TRBJ2-7, with D perhaps matching TRBD2 (5 bases). Trimming left V 3 bases short and J 2 bases short, with 14 bases between. Per germline, CDR1 GTSNPN and CDR2 SVGIG (reference sequence). The CDR3 runs 14 residues. The CDR3: CAWSASGGTYEQYF. The CDR3 bases are TGTGCCTGGAGCGCCTCTGGAGGAACCTACGAGCAGTACTTC.

This clone was observed a few times. This chain connects TRBV9 to TRBJ2-3; 13 nucleotides agree with TRBD2. This CDR3 contains 19 residues. From germline, CDR1 is SGDLS and CDR2 YYNGEE. V gave up 0 bases and J gave up 9 bases; unmatched junction bases: 16. CDR3 DNA sequence: TGTGCCAGCAGCGTAGATTTTCGACTAGCGGGAGGCCATTCGCCCACGCAGTATTTT. This encodes CASSVDFRLAGGHSPTQYF.

This sequence joins TRBV6-6 and TRBJ1-5, with TRBD1 as a possible D gene (6 bases). V lost 7 bases and J lost 7, with 14 bases in between. CDR1 MNHNY and CDR2 SVGAGI come from the germline V gene (reference sequence). The CDR3 covers 13 residues. The CDR3 nucleotides read TGTGCCAGCACACAGGGTGATGGCCAGCCCCAGCATTTT. Amino acids: CASTQGDGQPQHF.

This clone was seen more than once but under ten times. The chain recombines TRBV7-9 with TRBJ1-2; D call uncertain. Germline V lookup: CDR1 SEHNR, CDR2 FQNEAQ (reference sequence). Trimming cost V 4 bases and J 4 bases, with 7 bases left between them. This CDR3 contains 12 residues. The CDR3 is CASSSEIYGYTF. The CDR3 coding sequence is TGTGCCAGCAGCTCGGAGATCTATGGCTACACCTTC. Looking up the rest from reference TRBV7-9 and TRBJ1-2 gives the full variable domain: DTGVSQNPRHKITKRGQNVTFRCDPISEHNRLYWYRQTLGQGPEFLTYFQNEAQLEKSRLLSDRFSAERPKGSFSTLEIQRTEQGDSAMYLCASSSEIYGYTFGSGTRLTVV.

The chain uses TRBV5-6 and TRBJ2-7; no firm D call. The CDR3 has 13 amino acids. Between the trimmed V and J ends, which lost 2 bases and 3 bases, there was a span of 9 bases. Germline assignment: CDR1 SGHDT and CDR2 YYEEEE. The CDR3: CASSFSPVYEQYF. The CDR3 bases are TGTGCCAGCAGCTTCTCTCCCGTCTACGAGCAGTACTTC.

This chain connects TRBV27 to TRBJ2-2; 9 nucleotides align to TRBD1. This CDR3 spans 18 amino acids. Per germline, CDR1 MNHEY and CDR2 SMNVEV (reference sequence). V shed 6 bases, J shed 5 bases, and the junction held 16 bases outside the gene matches. The CDR3 bases are TGTGCCAGCAGGGGCTTCTCGGGGACAGGGTATTTGACCGGGGAGCTGTTTTTT. It yields the protein CASRGFSGTGYLTGELFF.

The chain joins TRBV19 to TRBJ2-7; D is possibly TRBD2 (5 bases). The CDR3 is 13 amino acids. Looked up from germline, CDR1 is LNHDA and CDR2 is SQIVND (reference sequence). V was cut by 3 bases and J by 1 base, with 7 bases left in between. In DNA form, the CDR3 reads TGTGCCAGTAGTATGGAGGTGTCCTACGAGCAGTACTTC. This codes for CASSMEVSYEQYF.

V and J are TRBV15 and TRBJ2-7, with 7 bases lining up with TRBD1. Germline-derived CDR1 and CDR2 are LNHNV and YYDKDF (reference sequence). There are 14 residues in the CDR3. J lost 0 bases, V lost 1 base, and 0 bases had no gene match. The CDR3 DNA follows: TGTGCCACCAGCAGAGGGGACAGCTCCTACGAGCAGTACTTC. This translates into CATSRGDSSYEQYF.

This clone was picked up one time. This sequence joins TRBV30 and TRBJ1-5; tentatively, D is TRBD1 (5 bases). This CDR3 is 13 amino acids long. CDR1 and CDR2 (germline): GTSNPN, SVGIG (reference sequence). V lost 1 base and J lost 6, with 10 bases in between. The CDR3 reads CAWSDQGIQPQHF. The CDR3 bases are TGTGCCTGGAGTGACCAGGGAATTCAGCCCCAGCATTTT.

A few counts support this clone. The chain has TRBV21-1 and TRBJ2-1; the table names TRBD1, a call not compared with the DNA. TRBV21-1 is shown as a pseudogene. CDR3 size: 15 residues. The CDR3 sequence: CASSKDRVVYNEQFF. The CDR3 DNA is TGTGCCAGCAGCAAAGACAGGGTGGTATACAATGAGCAGTTCTTC.

The J gene is TRBJ2-4, the V gene TRBV19; D call uncertain. The CDR3 spans 18 residues. V dropped 3 bases and J dropped 0 bases, with 18 bases sitting between them. In germline, CDR1 is LNHDA, CDR2 SQIVND (reference sequence). The CDR3 region has the DNA TGTGCCAGTAGTATGCTATTTCTCAATATACCAGCCAAAAACATTCAGTACTTC. Translated: CASSMLFLNIPAKNIQYF. The entire variable domain, with the rest obtained from reference TRBV19 and TRBJ2-4, is as follows: DGGITQSPKYLFRKEGQNVTLSCEQNLNHDAMYWYRQDPGQGLRLIYYSQIVNDFQKGDIAEGYSVSREKKESFPLTVTSAQKNPTAFYLCASSMLFLNIPAKNIQYFGAGTRLSVL.

The V and J genes are TRBV2 and TRBJ2-2, with 9 nucleotides matching TRBD1. The CDR3 totals 17 residues. The trim removed 7 bases at V and 4 bases at J, leaving 13 bases unmatched. The germline CDR1 and CDR2 sequences are SNHLY and FYNNEI. The CDR3 reads CASTRSSTGGTTGELFF. DNA for the CDR3: TGTGCCAGCACCCGGAGTTCGACAGGGGGGACCACCGGGGAGCTGTTTTTT.

This chain's CDR3 is CASTQTGYSYEQYF. CDR3 DNA: TGTGCCAGCACCCAGACAGGATACTCCTACGAGCAGTACTTC. J is TRBJ2-7 and V is TRBV18; D may be TRBD1 (6 bases). Trimming left V 8 bases short and J 0 bases short, with 14 bases between. Germline V CDR1 and CDR2: KGHSH, LQKENI. The CDR3 totals 14 residues.

This clone has a handful of counts. This chain links TRBV14 with TRBJ1-1; 9 bases match TRBD1. The ends lost 3 bases at V and 1 base at J; junction bases unmatched: 3. Per the germline V gene, CDR1 is SGHDN and CDR2 is FVKESK. The CDR3 sequence is 15 residues long. The chain's CDR3 is CASSQRQGGNTEAFF. CDR3 bases: TGTGCCAGCAGCCAGAGACAGGGGGGGAACACTGAAGCTTTCTTT.

V gene TRBV28 combines with J gene TRBJ2-1, with 10 bases that match TRBD2. CDR1 MDHEN and CDR2 SYDVKM come from the germline V gene. The CDR3 runs to 16 residues. V gave up 5 bases and J gave up 4 bases; unmatched junction bases: 8. The CDR3 reads CASSRGTSDFYNEQFF. CDR3 sequence (DNA): TGTGCCAGCAGTCGCGGGACTAGCGATTTTTACAATGAGCAGTTCTTC.

The chain couples TRBV7-2 to TRBJ1-4; D remains ambiguous. Germline V CDR1 and CDR2: SGHTA, FQGNSA. V lost 1 base and J lost 8, with 11 bases in between. This CDR3 spans 14 amino acids. The CDR3 is CASSLGPGREKLFF. DNA for the CDR3: TGTGCCAGCAGCTTAGGTCCAGGCAGGGAAAAACTGTTTTTT.